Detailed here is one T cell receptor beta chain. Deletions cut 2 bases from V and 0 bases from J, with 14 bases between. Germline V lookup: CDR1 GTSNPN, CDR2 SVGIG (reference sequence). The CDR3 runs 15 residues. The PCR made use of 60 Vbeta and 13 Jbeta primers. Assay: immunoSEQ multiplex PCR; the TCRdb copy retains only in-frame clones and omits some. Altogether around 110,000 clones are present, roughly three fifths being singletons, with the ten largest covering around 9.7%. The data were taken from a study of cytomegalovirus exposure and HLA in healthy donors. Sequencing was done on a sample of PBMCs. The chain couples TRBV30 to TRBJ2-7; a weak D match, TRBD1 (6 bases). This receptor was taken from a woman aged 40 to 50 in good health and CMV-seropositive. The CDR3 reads CAWSRRTDHSYEQYF. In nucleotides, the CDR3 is TGTGCCTGGAGTAGGAGGACAGACCACTCCTACGAGCAGTACTTC.